These 3 T cell receptor beta chains were sequenced from one sample in a study of Ad26.COV2.S vaccination and SARS-CoV-2 variants. As for treatment: some 19 received Ad26.COV2.S at low or high dose, single or two shots; a few received placebo; per-sample allocation not given. Day 63 after the first injection of vaccine or placebo was the sampling time. Sequencing was performed with immunoSEQ multiplex PCR; in TCRdb, only in-frame clones are kept and a portion is missing. The sample gives over 400,000 clones, 92% of which show up once; 1.5% to 2% is in the top ten. Sample: peripheral blood, taken in a trial of Ad26.COV2.S vaccine versus placebo. These receptors originate from a person between 18 and 65 years old who received the Ad26.COV2.S COVID-19 vaccine or a placebo.

The rearrangement uses TRBV2 and TRBJ2-7, with 7 positions matching TRBD2. The ends lost 1 base at V and 3 bases at J; junction bases unmatched: 6. The CDR3 consists of 15 residues. The germline V gene encodes CDR1 SNHLY and CDR2 FYNNEI. CDR3 in DNA: TGTGCCAGCAGTGAAGATTACGGGACTATCTACGAGCAGTACTTC. Translation gives CASSEDYGTIYEQYF.

This clone appeared once. The chain couples TRBV4-1 to TRBJ2-3; D may be TRBD1 (6 bases). Germline V lookup: CDR1 MGHRA, CDR2 YSYEKL. The V gene lost 4 bases and the J gene lost 4 bases, with 15 bases spanning the gap. CDR3 length equals 15 residues. The CDR3 coding sequence is TGCGCCAGCAGCCTGCGTGGGGGCACCTCAGATACGCAGTATTTT. Translating it yields CASSLRGGTSDTQYF.

The rearrangement joins TRBV5-5 to TRBJ2-3, with D uncertain. From germline, CDR1 is SGHKS and CDR2 YYEKEE (reference sequence). The CDR3 covers 15 residues. Trimming took off 2 bases at V and 5 bases at J, with 15 bases between the two ends. In DNA, the CDR3 is TGTGCCAGCAGCTTCGGAGCAGAAAGGCGAGATACGCAGTATTTT. As protein: CASSFGAERRDTQYF.